These T cell receptor beta chains were read from a single sample in a study of Ad26.COV2.S vaccination and SARS-CoV-2 variants. Profiling relied on immunoSEQ multiplex PCR, and the TCRdb table lists in-frame clones only, not all of them. The sample records 350,000 to 450,000 clones, about 92% being singletons. The input for sequencing was peripheral blood, taken after recovery from COVID-19. These receptors were taken from a human donor who had recovered from COVID-19. Both conserved end residues are part of each CDR3. A D gene is named only where the DNA matches it firmly. Clone size, where shown, is once, few, many, or a class for clones that have expanded.

j_gene | abundance | v_gene | d_gene | CDR3aa | CDR3nt
TRBJ2-1 | . | TRBV6-2/TRBV6-3 | . | CASSYPSAGAKNNEQFF | TGTGCCAGCAGTTACCCTAGCGCCGGGGCGAAGAACAATGAGCAGTTCTTC
TRBJ2-7 | . | TRBV5-4 | . | CASSLAGSYEQYF | TGTGCCAGCAGCTTGGCCGGGTCCTACGAGCAGTACTTC
TRBJ2-1 | . | TRBV6-1 | . | CASSEDRVLTNNEQFF | TGTGCCAGCAGTGAAGATCGGGTTTTAACGAACAATGAGCAGTTCTTC
TRBJ1-2 | once | TRBV27 | TRBD1 | CASSPNRDRTYGYTF | TGTGCCAGCAGTCCGAATCGGGACAGAACCTATGGCTACACCTTC
TRBJ1-1 | . | TRBV29-1 | . | CSVIQDPNTEAFF | TGCAGCGTTATACAGGATCCGAACACTGAAGCTTTCTTT
TRBJ1-2 | . | TRBV3-1/TRBV3-2 | . | CASSQGPGVNYGYTF | TGTGCCAGCAGCCAAGGGCCAGGGGTTAACTATGGCTACACCTTC
TRBJ2-7 | . | TRBV6-2/TRBV6-3 | . | CASSFSYEQYF | TGTGCCAGCAGTTTCTCCTACGAGCAGTACTTC
TRBJ1-1 | . | TRBV6-5 | . | CASSLLGTMNTEAFF | TGTGCCAGCAGTCTTCTCGGGACCATGAACACTGAAGCTTTCTTT
TRBJ2-7 | . | TRBV5-1 | . | CASSLEGVSYEQYF | TGCGCCAGCAGCTTGGAGGGGGTGTCCTACGAGCAGTACTTC
TRBJ1-5 | . | TRBV6-6 | . | CASSYSLGLGNQPQHF | TGTGCCAGCAGTTACTCGTTGGGGCTAGGCAATCAGCCCCAGCATTTT
TRBJ2-1 | . | TRBV20-1 | . | CSASSTSGGTNRNEQFF | TGCAGTGCTAGTTCTACGTCCGGGGGAACGAATAGGAATGAGCAGTTCTTC
TRBJ1-2 | . | TRBV28 | TRBD1 | CASSLGTLQGARNYGYTF | TGTGCCAGCAGCTTAGGCACCCTACAGGGGGCGCGAAACTATGGCTACACCTTC
TRBJ1-2 | . | TRBV28 | . | CASSVINYGYTF | TGTGCCAGCAGTGTGATTAACTATGGCTACACCTTC
TRBJ1-1 | . | TRBV5-1 | . | CASSRIVGQEAFF | TGCGCCAGCAGCCGCATCGTCGGACAAGAAGCTTTCTTT
TRBJ1-4 | . | TRBV4-1 | . | CASSQGLFSDVGNEKLFF | TGCGCCAGCAGCCAGGGGCTATTTTCGGACGTCGGGAATGAAAAACTGTTTTTT
TRBJ1-2 | . | TRBV27 | . | CASRSIGGPYGYTF | TGTGCCAGCCGCTCAATCGGGGGCCCCTATGGCTACACCTTC
TRBJ2-5 | . | TRBV6-5 | TRBD1 | CASKSQGARQETQYF | TGTGCCAGCAAGTCACAGGGGGCCCGGCAAGAGACCCAGTACTTC
TRBJ2-5 | . | TRBV5-6 | TRBD1 | CASSWRSRGLSETQYF | TGTGCCAGCAGCTGGCGGTCCAGGGGGCTGTCGGAGACCCAGTACTTC
TRBJ2-3 | . | TRBV6-6 | TRBD2 | CASSPTTHLAGITDTQYF | TGTGCCAGCAGTCCGACCACCCATCTAGCGGGGATCACAGATACGCAGTATTTT
TRBJ2-1 | . | TRBV5-1 | TRBD2 | CASSPMAGGYNEQFF | TGCGCCAGCAGCCCAATGGCGGGGGGTTACAATGAGCAGTTCTTC
TRBJ1-2 | . | TRBV7-2 | . | CASTLGGQIDYGYTF | TGTGCCAGCACCCTTGGGGGTCAAATAGACTATGGCTACACCTTC
TRBJ1-1 | . | TRBV15 | . | CATSRVSGARNTEAFF | TGTGCCACCAGCAGAGTCTCAGGGGCGAGGAACACTGAAGCTTTCTTT
TRBJ2-1 | . | TRBV5-1 | . | CASTPGLLANNEQFF | TGCGCCAGCACCCCGGGGTTACTAGCTAACAATGAGCAGTTCTTC
TRBJ2-1 | . | TRBV13 | TRBD2 | CASSHHGGGNNEQFF | TGTGCCAGCAGCCACCACGGGGGGGGAAACAATGAGCAGTTCTTC
TRBJ1-3 | . | TRBV2 | TRBD1 | CASRRDRLSSGNTIYF | TGTGCCAGCAGGAGGGACAGGTTGAGCTCTGGAAACACCATATATTTT
TRBJ2-4 | . | TRBV19 | . | CASSMGQNIQYF | TGTGCCAGTAGTATGGGCCAAAACATTCAGTACTTC
TRBJ1-2 | . | TRBV4-1 | . | CASSQDMGATWSGYTF | TGCGCCAGCAGCCAAGATATGGGGGCAACTTGGAGTGGCTACACCTTC
TRBJ2-1 | . | TRBV19 | TRBD2 | CASSQAGGPYNEQFF | TGTGCCAGTAGTCAGGCGGGGGGACCATACAATGAGCAGTTCTTC
TRBJ2-7 | . | TRBV10-3 | . | CAISESPLTVPYEQYF | TGTGCCATCAGTGAGTCGCCCTTGACGGTCCCCTACGAGCAGTACTTC
TRBJ1-2 | . | TRBV29-1 | . | CSVEEVGPNYGYTF | TGCAGCGTTGAAGAAGTAGGGCCTAACTATGGCTACACCTTC
TRBJ2-1 | . | TRBV13 | TRBD2 | CASSPGLVPYNEQFF | TGTGCCAGCAGTCCGGGACTAGTACCCTACAATGAGCAGTTCTTC
TRBJ2-5 | . | TRBV5-4 | . | CASSTVQGQETQYF | TGTGCCAGCAGCACCGTCCAGGGACAAGAGACCCAGTACTTC
TRBJ2-1 | . | TRBV7-9 | . | CASSFQGNEQFF | TGTGCCAGCAGCTTTCAGGGGAATGAGCAGTTCTTC